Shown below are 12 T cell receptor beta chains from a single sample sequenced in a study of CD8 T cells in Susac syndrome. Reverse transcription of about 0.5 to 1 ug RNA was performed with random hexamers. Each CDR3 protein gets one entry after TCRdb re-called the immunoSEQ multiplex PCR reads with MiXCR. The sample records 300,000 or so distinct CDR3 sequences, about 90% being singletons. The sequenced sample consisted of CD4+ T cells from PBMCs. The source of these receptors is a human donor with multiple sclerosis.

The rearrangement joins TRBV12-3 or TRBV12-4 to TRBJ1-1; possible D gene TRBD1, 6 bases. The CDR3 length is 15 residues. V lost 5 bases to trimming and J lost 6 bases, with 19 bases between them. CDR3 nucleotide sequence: TGTGCCAGCAGTCTGTACAGGGCCCCGGGGGCTGAAGCTTTCTTT. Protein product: CASSLYRAPGAEAFF.

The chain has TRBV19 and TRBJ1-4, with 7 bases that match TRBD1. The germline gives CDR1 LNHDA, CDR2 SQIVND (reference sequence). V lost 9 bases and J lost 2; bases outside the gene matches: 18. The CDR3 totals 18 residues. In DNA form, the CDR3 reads TGTGCCAGCTATCCTCAACAGGGGTTACGGGCGACTAATGAAAAACTGTTTTTT. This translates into CASYPQQGLRATNEKLFF.

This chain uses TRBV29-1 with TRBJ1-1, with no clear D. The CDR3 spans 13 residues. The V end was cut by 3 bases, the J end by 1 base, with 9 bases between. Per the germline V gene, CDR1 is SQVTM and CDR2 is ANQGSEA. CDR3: CSVDRTGNTEAFF. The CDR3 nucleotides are TGCAGCGTTGACCGGACGGGGAACACTGAAGCTTTCTTT. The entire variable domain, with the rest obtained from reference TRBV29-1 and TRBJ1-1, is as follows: SAVISQKPSRDICQRGTSLTIQCQVDSQVTMMFWYRQQPGQSLTLIATANQGSEATYESGFVIDKFPISRPNLTFSTLTVSNMSPEDSSIYLCSVDRTGNTEAFFGQGTRLTVV.

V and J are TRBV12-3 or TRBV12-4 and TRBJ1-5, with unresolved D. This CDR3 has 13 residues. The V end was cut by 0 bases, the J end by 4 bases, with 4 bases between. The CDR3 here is CASSLAQNQPQHF. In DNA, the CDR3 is TGTGCCAGCAGTTTAGCTCAAAATCAGCCCCAGCATTTT.

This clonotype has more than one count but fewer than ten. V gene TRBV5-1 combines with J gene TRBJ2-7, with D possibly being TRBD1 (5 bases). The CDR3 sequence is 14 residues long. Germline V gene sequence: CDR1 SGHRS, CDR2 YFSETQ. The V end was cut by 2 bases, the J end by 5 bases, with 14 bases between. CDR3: CASSFQGDVHEQYF. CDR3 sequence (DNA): TGCGCCAGCAGCTTTCAGGGTGACGTCCACGAGCAGTACTTC.

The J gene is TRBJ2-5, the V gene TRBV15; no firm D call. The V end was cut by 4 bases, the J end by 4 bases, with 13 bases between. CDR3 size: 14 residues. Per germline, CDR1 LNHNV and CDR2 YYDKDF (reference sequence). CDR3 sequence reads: CATSTGRSGETQYF. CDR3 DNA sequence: TGTGCCACCAGCACTGGACGGTCCGGAGAGACCCAGTACTTC.

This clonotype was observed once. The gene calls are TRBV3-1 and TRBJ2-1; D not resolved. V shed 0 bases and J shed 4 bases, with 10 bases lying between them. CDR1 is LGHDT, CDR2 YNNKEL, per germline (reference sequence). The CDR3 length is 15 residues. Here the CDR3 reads CASSQDPSGYNEQFF. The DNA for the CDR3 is TGTGCCAGCAGCCAAGATCCGAGTGGGTACAATGAGCAGTTCTTC.

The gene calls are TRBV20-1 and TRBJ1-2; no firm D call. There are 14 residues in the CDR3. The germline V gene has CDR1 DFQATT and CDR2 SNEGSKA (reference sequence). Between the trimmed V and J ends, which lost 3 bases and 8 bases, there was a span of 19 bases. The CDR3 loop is CSARASSGFGGYTF. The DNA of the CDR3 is TGCAGTGCTAGGGCCTCCTCCGGGTTCGGGGGCTACACCTTC.

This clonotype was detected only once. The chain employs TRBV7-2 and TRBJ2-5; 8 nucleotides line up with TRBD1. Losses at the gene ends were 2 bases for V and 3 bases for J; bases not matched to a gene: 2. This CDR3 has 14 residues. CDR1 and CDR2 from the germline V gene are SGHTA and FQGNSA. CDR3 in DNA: TGTGCCAGCAGCTTACGACAGGGGAAAGAGACCCAGTACTTC. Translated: CASSLRQGKETQYF. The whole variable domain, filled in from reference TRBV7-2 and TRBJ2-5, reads GAGVSQSPSNKVTEKGKDVELRCDPISGHTALYWYRQSLGQGLEFLIYFQGNSAPDKSGLPSDRFSAERTGGSVSTLTIQRTQQEDSAVYLCASSLRQGKETQYFGPGTRLLVL.

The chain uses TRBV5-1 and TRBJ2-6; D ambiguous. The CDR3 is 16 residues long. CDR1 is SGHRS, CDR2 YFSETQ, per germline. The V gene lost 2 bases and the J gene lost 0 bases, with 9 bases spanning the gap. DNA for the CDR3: TGCGCCAGCAGCTTACCAGAACGCTCTGGGGCCAACGTCCTGACTTTC. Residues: CASSLPERSGANVLTF.

The CDR3 DNA sequence: TGCGCCAGAGTTAGCGGGGGGACCCAAGAGACCCAGTACTTC. This sequence encodes CARVSGGTQETQYF. This sequence joins TRBV10-2 and TRBJ2-5, with TRBD2 matching over 10 bases. This CDR3 has 14 amino acids. Germline CDR1 and CDR2: WSHSY and SAAADI. J lost 1 base, V lost 9 bases, and 5 bases had no gene match.

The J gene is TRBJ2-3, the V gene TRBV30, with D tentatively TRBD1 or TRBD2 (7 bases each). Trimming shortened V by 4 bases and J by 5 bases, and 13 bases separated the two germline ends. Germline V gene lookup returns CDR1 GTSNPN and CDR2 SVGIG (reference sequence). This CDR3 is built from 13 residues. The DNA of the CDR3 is TGTGCCTGGACAGGGGGGGTGGTAGATACGCAGTATTTT. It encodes CAWTGGVVDTQYF.